Shown below are 11 T cell receptor beta chains from a single sample sequenced in a study of CD8 T cells in Susac syndrome. The RNA, roughly 0.45 to 1 ug, was put through reverse transcription using random hexamers. TCRdb reanalysed the immunoSEQ multiplex PCR reads using MiXCR and keeps one entry per CDR3 protein. This table holds 150,000 to 200,000 distinct CDR3 sequences, under 95% found once. The sample was CD4+ T cells from PBMCs. Receptors were obtained from a human donor in good health.

This chain connects TRBV5-1 to TRBJ1-3; D gene uncertain. CDR1 and CDR2 (germline): SGHRS, YFSETQ. The CDR3 sequence is 15 residues long. Trimming stripped 6 bases from V and 1 base from J, with 14 bases between. CDR3 DNA: TGCGCCAGCAACGAAGACGCGGGGTCTGGAAACACCATATATTTT. Translating gives CASNEDAGSGNTIYF.

Comments on this clonotype: Sequence at one end of the junction differs from germline and may be a read error. The chain has TRBV12-3 or TRBV12-4 and TRBJ2-7, with D perhaps assigned TRBD1 or TRBD2 (5 bases each). The CDR3 has 14 amino acids. As DNA, the CDR3 is TGTGCCAGCGTATTTGGGGGTCTCTCCCACGAGCAGTACTTC. Translation gives CASVFGGLSHEQYF.

The chain combines TRBV9 with TRBJ1-1; D ambiguous. The CDR3 covers 14 residues. Germline V CDR1 and CDR2: SGDLS, YYNGEE. Deletions cut 4 bases from V and 1 base from J, with 11 bases between. CDR3 loop: CASSQDTKNTEAFF. The DNA of the CDR3 is TGTGCCAGCAGCCAAGACACCAAGAACACTGAAGCTTTCTTT.

The V gene is TRBV12-3 or TRBV12-4, the J gene TRBJ2-2; 10 nucleotides agree with TRBD1. The CDR3 length is 17 residues. V was pared by 6 bases and J by 6 bases, with 13 bases of the junction left unmatched. This CDR3 is CASSMRGQGLKPGELFF. CDR3 sequence (DNA): TGTGCCAGCAGCATGCGGGGACAGGGGTTGAAACCCGGGGAGCTGTTTTTT.

The genes are TRBV9 and TRBJ2-5; tentatively, D is TRBD2 (7 bases). Looked up from germline, CDR1 is SGDLS and CDR2 is YYNGEE. The CDR3 extends over 16 amino acids. With 6 bases removed from V and 0 bases from J, the gap between germline ends came to 18 bases. CDR3 bases: TGTGCCAGCACCCTGAGGGGGGGCCAAAACCAAGAGACCCAGTACTTC. This translates into CASTLRGGQNQETQYF.

The J gene is TRBJ1-6, the V gene TRBV7-9; D is unresolved. The V and J ends lost 5 bases and 6 bases respectively, with 17 bases between them. Germline V gene sequence: CDR1 SEHNR, CDR2 FQNEAQ (reference sequence). The length of the CDR3 is 16 residues. The DNA for the CDR3 is TGTGCCAGCAGCCCTAGCCGGGCCTTGATTAATTCACCCCTCCACTTT. It specifies CASSPSRALINSPLHF.

The CDR3 bases are TGTGCCAGCAGCTTAGGAACAGTACAAGAGACCCAGTACTTC. As protein: CASSLGTVQETQYF. The V gene is TRBV7-9, the J gene TRBJ2-5, with no clear D. V was shortened by 1 base and J by 2 bases, with 8 bases between the two germline ends. The CDR3 contains 14 residues. Germline CDR1 is SEHNR and CDR2 is FQNEAQ (reference sequence).

CDR3 bases: TGTGCCAGCAAGGGGCTGCAGGGCTCCTATAATTCACCCCTCCACTTT. Its protein is CASKGLQGSYNSPLHF. The V gene is TRBV6-1, the J gene TRBJ1-6; weak D call: TRBD1 (5 bases). The CDR3 runs 16 residues. Per the germline V gene, CDR1 is MNHNS and CDR2 is SASEGT. V lost 7 bases, J lost 0 bases, and 13 bases lay in between.

In DNA, the CDR3 is TGTGCCAGCAGCCCCCGGGGACGGATGAACACTGAAGCTTTCTTT. Amino acid sequence: CASSPRGRMNTEAFF. This sequence joins TRBV14 and TRBJ1-1; the D gene is possibly TRBD1 (5 bases). The CDR3 totals 15 residues. Germline V lookup: CDR1 SGHDN, CDR2 FVKESK. V lost 4 bases, J lost 0 bases, and 12 bases lay in between.

Only one count was recorded for this clonotype. This chain connects TRBV29-1 to TRBJ2-3, with 8 bases identical to TRBD1. From germline, CDR1 is SQVTM and CDR2 ANQGSEA. V lost 6 bases, J lost 2 bases, and 4 bases stayed unmatched. This CDR3 is built from 13 residues. The CDR3 coding sequence is TGCAGCGTGGGACAGGTGACCACAGATACGCAGTATTTT. It codes for CSVGQVTTDTQYF.

V and J are TRBV19 and TRBJ1-2; no clear D gene. V lost 4 bases and J 3 bases, leaving 12 bases between the germline ends. This CDR3 has 14 amino acids. Germline V lookup: CDR1 LNHDA, CDR2 SQIVND (reference sequence). CDR3 region: CASSTNWIHYGYTF. The CDR3 DNA follows: TGTGCCAGTAGTACCAATTGGATTCACTATGGCTACACCTTC.